The 27 T cell receptor beta chains in this list originate from one sample, sequenced in a study of cytomegalovirus exposure and HLA in healthy donors. PCR used 60 Vbeta primers and 13 Jbeta primers. The assay was immunoSEQ multiplex PCR, and TCRdb's table has in-frame clones only and misses some. This table holds 100,000 or so clones, roughly 80% found once. The sample consisted of PBMCs. All receptors derive from a woman aged 35 to 49 in good health and CMV-seropositive.

J is TRBJ2-7 and V is TRBV4-2, with D unresolved. The CDR3 contains 15 residues. V lost 0 bases and J 5 bases, leaving 14 bases between the germline ends. CDR1 is LGHNA, CDR2 YNFKEQ, per germline. CDR3 loop: CASSQEAIARDEQYF. The CDR3 region has the DNA TGTGCCAGCAGCCAAGAGGCTATAGCCCGCGACGAGCAGTACTTC.

The chain couples TRBV6-5 to TRBJ1-2; a weak D match, TRBD1 (6 bases). V lost 5 bases and J 4 bases, leaving 14 bases between the germline ends. The germline V gene has CDR1 MNHEY and CDR2 SVGAGI. The length of the CDR3 is 14 residues. Here the CDR3 reads CASSAVTRGYGYTF. The CDR3 DNA follows: TGTGCCAGCAGTGCGGTTACCAGGGGCTATGGCTACACCTTC.

The V call is TRBV18, the J call TRBJ2-5; tentatively, D is TRBD1 (6 bases). Germline V gives CDR1 KGHSH, CDR2 LQKENI. V gave up 2 bases and J gave up 5 bases, with 9 bases separating them. There are 13 residues in the CDR3. CDR3 DNA sequence: TGTGCCAGCTCACCAGGGGGCCAGGAGACCCAGTACTTC. As protein: CASSPGGQETQYF.

The genes are TRBV4-3 and TRBJ2-2, with 7 bases matching TRBD1. V shed 4 bases and J 0 bases; nucleotides not matched to a gene: 5. The CDR3 has 16 residues. In germline, CDR1 is LGHNA, CDR2 YSLEER. The CDR3 region is CASSPLGQSNTGELFF. DNA of the CDR3: TGCGCCAGCAGCCCCTTGGGACAGTCGAACACCGGGGAGCTGTTTTTT.

This clone was detected only once. The chain has TRBV2 and TRBJ2-2; 8 nucleotides align to TRBD1. The ends lost 10 bases at V and 6 bases at J; junction bases unmatched: 13. The germline gives CDR1 SNHLY, CDR2 FYNNEI. CDR3 length equals 15 residues. The CDR3 DNA reads TGTGCCACCCCCAGGGGGCGCGGATATCCCGGGGAGCTGTTTTTT. It translates to CATPRGRGYPGELFF.

V is TRBV6-6 and J is TRBJ1-2; 9 bases match TRBD1. V lost 7 bases and J lost 8; bases outside the gene matches: 14. The V gene's germline CDR1 is MNHNY and CDR2 SVGAGI (reference sequence). The length of the CDR3 is 15 residues. The CDR3 spells CASNEQGARPEGYTF. CDR3 sequence (DNA): TGTGCCAGCAACGAACAGGGGGCCCGTCCGGAGGGCTACACCTTC.

The V call is TRBV19, the J call TRBJ2-7; 7 positions agree with TRBD1. Germline CDR1 and CDR2: LNHDA and SQIVND (reference sequence). This CDR3 is built from 16 residues. V lost 5 bases and J lost 2; bases outside the gene matches: 12. This CDR3 reads CASSGQETTGPYEQYF. CDR3 DNA sequence: TGTGCCAGTAGTGGACAGGAGACTACAGGCCCCTACGAGCAGTACTTC.

The genes are TRBV5-6 and TRBJ2-2; tentative D call: TRBD1 (6 bases). V was clipped by 3 bases and J by 0 bases, with 15 bases between them. Germline V lookup: CDR1 SGHDT, CDR2 YYEEEE. CDR3 length: 17 amino acids. For the CDR3, the DNA is TGTGCCAGCAGCTGGAGTTCCGGGACAACGAACACCGGGGAGCTGTTTTTT. Translating it yields CASSWSSGTTNTGELFF.

As regards this clone: Relative to the germline gene, one junction end is altered; a read error may explain this. This rearrangement joins TRBV5-6 to TRBJ2-7; possibly TRBD1 for D (6 bases). The CDR3 contains 11 residues. Germline V CDR1 and CDR2: SGHDT, YYEEEE. CDR3 in DNA: TGTGCCAGCAGCTTGGTACGGGACACAGACTTC. This translates into CASSLVRDTDF.

This clone appeared a few times. The chain links TRBV4-3 to TRBJ1-6; a possible D gene is TRBD1 (5 bases). This CDR3 is 15 amino acids long. V was clipped by 3 bases and J by 6 bases, with 12 bases between them. CDR1 is LGHNA, CDR2 YSLEER, per germline. The CDR3 DNA follows: TGCGCCAGCAGCCAGCCAGGGATATTTAATTCACCCCTCCACTTT. Translated, it gives CASSQPGIFNSPLHF.

There are a few counts of this clone. The chain has TRBV9 and TRBJ2-6; D is perhaps TRBD1 (5 bases). Germline V gene lookup returns CDR1 SGDLS and CDR2 YYNGEE. V lost 7 bases and J 0 bases, leaving 11 bases between the germline ends. The CDR3 extends over 15 amino acids. The CDR3 region is CASGRRGSGANVLTF. The CDR3 coding sequence is TGTGCCAGCGGGCGAAGGGGCTCTGGGGCCAACGTCCTGACTTTC.

This clone occurred a few times. V usage is TRBV28 and J usage is TRBJ2-7; 9 nucleotides match TRBD1. The V gene's germline CDR1 is MDHEN and CDR2 SYDVKM. Trimming took 6 bases from V and 2 from J; bases not matched to a gene: 8. The CDR3 has 15 residues. This chain's CDR3 is CASREGGTGPYEQYF. The CDR3 DNA sequence: TGTGCCAGCAGAGAGGGCGGGACAGGGCCCTACGAGCAGTACTTC.

The chain combines TRBV5-4 with TRBJ2-3, with TRBD2 as a possible D gene (6 bases). The CDR3 sequence is 15 residues long. V lost 1 base and J 1 base, leaving 10 bases between the germline ends. Per germline, CDR1 SGHNT and CDR2 YYREEE (reference sequence). The DNA of the CDR3 is TGTGCCAGCAGCTTGACGGGACTCGGCACAGATACGCAGTATTTT. Protein product: CASSLTGLGTDTQYF.

The J gene is TRBJ1-1, the V gene TRBV15; D unclear. CDR1 LNHNV and CDR2 YYDKDF come from the germline V gene (reference sequence). Trimming took 0 bases from V and 0 from J, leaving 5 bases between them. CDR3 length: 14 residues. The DNA of the CDR3 is TGTGCCACCAGCAGAGAAGCTGTGAACACTGAAGCTTTCTTT. It encodes CATSREAVNTEAFF.

The chain joins TRBV6-1 to TRBJ2-2, with 11 bases identical to TRBD2. Germline V lookup: CDR1 MNHNS, CDR2 SASEGT. The trim removed 1 base at V and 6 bases at J, leaving 10 bases unmatched. This CDR3 is built from 18 residues. The CDR3 bases are TGTGCCAGCAGTGAAGTGACTAGCGGGGCATTTAACCCCGGGGAGCTGTTTTTT. Translating gives CASSEVTSGAFNPGELFF.

The chain carries TRBV19 and TRBJ2-7, with a weak D call TRBD2 (6 bases). V dropped 4 bases and J dropped 1 base, with 14 bases sitting between them. The germline gives CDR1 LNHDA, CDR2 SQIVND (reference sequence). The CDR3 runs 15 residues. CDR3 loop: CASSKEDGGSYEQYF. The CDR3 DNA sequence: TGTGCCAGTAGTAAGGAGGATGGAGGGTCCTACGAGCAGTACTTC.

The V call is TRBV5-1, the J call TRBJ2-7; 12 positions agree with TRBD2. The CDR3 has 19 residues. The junction had 14 bases not matched to a gene; V was cut back by 1 base and J by 3 bases. Germline V gives CDR1 SGHRS, CDR2 YFSETQ. The CDR3: CASSLNSPSASGRVYEQYF. DNA of the CDR3: TGCGCCAGCAGCTTGAACAGTCCCTCGGCTAGCGGGAGGGTCTACGAGCAGTACTTC.

J is TRBJ2-6 and V is TRBV7-9; 15 positions match TRBD2. Looked up from germline, CDR1 is SEHNR and CDR2 is FQNEAQ (reference sequence). This CDR3 has 19 residues. With V trimmed by 6 bases and J by 4 bases, 10 bases remained unmatched. The CDR3 is CASRPGLAGGPGGANVLTF. CDR3 coding DNA: TGTGCCAGCAGACCCGGACTAGCGGGAGGGCCAGGAGGGGCCAACGTCCTGACTTTC. The full variable domain, its missing parts supplied by reference TRBV7-9 and TRBJ2-6, is DTGVSQNPRHKITKRGQNVTFRCDPISEHNRLYWYRQTLGQGPEFLTYFQNEAQLEKSRLLSDRFSAERPKGSFSTLEIQRTEQGDSAMYLCASRPGLAGGPGGANVLTFGAGSRLTVL.

The rearrangement links TRBV10-3 to TRBJ2-3; 10 nucleotides line up with TRBD2. V lost 6 bases, J lost 2 bases, and 8 bases stayed unmatched. Germline values: CDR1 ENHRY, CDR2 SYGVKD. This CDR3 has 16 amino acids. The CDR3 here is CAIRSGTSASTDTQYF. CDR3 sequence (DNA): TGTGCCATCAGGTCCGGGACTAGCGCATCCACAGATACGCAGTATTTT.

The chain is built from TRBV29-1 and TRBJ2-1; 14 nucleotides agree with TRBD2. Per the germline V gene, CDR1 is SQVTM and CDR2 is ANQGSEA. Germline trimming cut 0 bases from V and 3 bases from J; bases unmatched to any gene: 10. The CDR3 sequence is 19 residues long. The CDR3 DNA reads TGCAGCGTTGAAGACTTTCCCGTGACTAGCGGGGGGGTCTACAATGAGCAGTTCTTC. This translates into CSVEDFPVTSGGVYNEQFF.

The chain uses TRBV29-1 and TRBJ2-7; D remains ambiguous. Trimming left V 4 bases short and J 0 bases short, with 7 bases between. Germline values: CDR1 SQVTM, CDR2 ANQGSEA. The CDR3 consists of 12 residues. CDR3 coding DNA: TGCAGCGTTGGTCGGAGCTCCTACGAGCAGTACTTC. Its translation: CSVGRSSYEQYF.

The chain uses TRBV4-2 and TRBJ2-3, with 10 bases fitting TRBD2. V lost 8 bases to trimming and J lost 5 bases; unmatched junction nucleotides: 19. Germline assignment: CDR1 LGHNA and CDR2 YNFKEQ. This CDR3 spans 18 amino acids. CDR3 protein: CASLPLGSAGGVGDTQYF. The CDR3 DNA sequence: TGTGCCAGCCTCCCCCTAGGGTCAGCGGGGGGGGTCGGAGATACGCAGTATTTT.

Only a few counts were recorded for this clone. This chain links TRBV6-5 with TRBJ2-7; tentative D call: TRBD1 (6 bases). The V end was cut by 6 bases, the J end by 0 bases, with 15 bases between. In germline, CDR1 is MNHEY, CDR2 SVGAGI. This CDR3 is built from 15 residues. The CDR3 loop reads CASSERGDNSYEQYF. CDR3 sequence (DNA): TGTGCCAGCAGCGAGAGAGGGGACAACTCCTACGAGCAGTACTTC.

This clone was counted between two and nine times. V usage is TRBV2 and J usage is TRBJ2-2; D unresolved. V was cut by 4 bases and J by 4 bases, with 7 bases left in between. The germline gives CDR1 SNHLY, CDR2 FYNNEI. The CDR3 is 13 amino acids. The CDR3 DNA reads TGTGCCAGCAGTGGGCTTACCACCGGGGAGCTGTTTTTT. This translates into CASSGLTTGELFF. Full variable domain (outside the CDR3, taken from reference TRBV2 and TRBJ2-2): EPEVTQTPSHQVTQMGQEVILRCVPISNHLYFYWYRQILGQKVEFLVSFYNNEISEKSEIFDDQFSVERPDGSNFTLKIRSTKLEDSAMYFCASSGLTTGELFFGEGSRLTVL.

V gene TRBV5-1 combines with J gene TRBJ2-5, with TRBD2 matching over 7 bases. CDR1 and CDR2 from the germline V gene are SGHRS and YFSETQ. Germline trimming cut 4 bases from V and 9 bases from J; bases unmatched to any gene: 18. This CDR3 is 16 amino acids long. The CDR3 bases are TGCGCCAGCAGCACCGGGGACTACCCCCTTTCGAGGGCCCAGTACTTC. Translated: CASSTGDYPLSRAQYF.

V gene TRBV5-6 combines with J gene TRBJ2-3; D gene uncertain. This CDR3 contains 15 residues. Trimming shortened V by 0 bases and J by 2 bases, and 10 bases separated the two germline ends. Germline V gene data show CDR1 as SGHDT and CDR2 as YYEEEE. For the CDR3, the DNA is TGTGCCAGCAGCTTGGATCTTATACACACAGATACGCAGTATTTT. Its protein is CASSLDLIHTDTQYF.

This chain connects TRBV28 to TRBJ2-5; TRBD2 is a possible D gene (6 bases). V lost 3 bases to trimming and J lost 4 bases, with 15 bases between them. Germline CDR1 is MDHEN and CDR2 is SYDVKM. This CDR3 comprises 15 residues. CDR3 loop: CASSFLGGVVETQYF. The CDR3 DNA reads TGTGCCAGCAGTTTTCTCGGGGGAGTGGTAGAGACCCAGTACTTC.